The 15 T cell receptor beta chains given below trace back to one sample, sequenced in a study of control samples from healthy donors and cancer patients. The data were produced by immunoSEQ multiplex PCR, yet TCRdb's version contains in-frame clones alone and is incomplete. The sample records 150,000 to 200,000 clones, 96% being singletons. Sequencing was done on a sample of blood. These receptors came from a woman aged 30 to 39 in good health.

The rearrangement joins TRBV25-1 to TRBJ1-5, with a possible D match to TRBD1 (5 bases). CDR1 and CDR2 (germline): MGHDK, SYGVNS. The CDR3 covers 14 residues. Trimming removed 4 bases from V and 6 bases from J, with 13 bases in between. The CDR3 coding sequence is TGTGCCAGCAGTGCCCCAGGGCTCGGTCAGCCCCAGCATTTT. Protein product: CASSAPGLGQPQHF.

The chain links TRBV30 to TRBJ2-5; 11 bases agree with TRBD1. CDR1 is GTSNPN and CDR2 is SVGIG in the germline V gene (reference sequence). The CDR3 runs 12 residues. V was pared by 5 bases and J by 5 bases, with 1 base of the junction left unmatched. The CDR3 nucleotides read TGTGCCTGGGGGGACAGGGGGGAGACCCAGTACTTC. Translating gives CAWGDRGETQYF. Filled out from reference TRBV30 and TRBJ2-5, the complete variable domain reads SQTIHQWPATLVQPVGSPLSLECTVEGTSNPNLYWYRQAAGRGLQLLFYSVGIGQISSEVPQNLSASRPQDRQFILSSKKLLLSDSGFYLCAWGDRGETQYFGPGTRLLVL.

This clone is a singleton in its sample. This chain uses TRBV9 with TRBJ2-1; perhaps TRBD2 as D (6 bases). Looked up from germline, CDR1 is SGDLS and CDR2 is YYNGEE. This CDR3 spans 13 amino acids. Trimming removed 4 bases at V and 14 bases at J, with 19 bases between. The CDR3 sequence is CASSPQDGDSKFF. In DNA, the CDR3 is TGTGCCAGCAGCCCCCAGGACGGGGACTCGAAGTTCTTC.

The chain carries TRBV7-9 and TRBJ1-2, with D unresolved. Germline V lookup: CDR1 SEHNR, CDR2 FQNEAQ (reference sequence). This CDR3 comprises 13 residues. V shed 1 base and J shed 8 bases, with 11 bases lying between them. The CDR3 protein is CASSLGAGKGYTF. The CDR3 nucleotides are TGTGCCAGCAGCTTAGGGGCAGGCAAGGGCTACACCTTC. The entire variable domain, with the rest obtained from reference TRBV7-9 and TRBJ1-2, is as follows: DTGVSQNPRHKITKRGQNVTFRCDPISEHNRLYWYRQTLGQGPEFLTYFQNEAQLEKSRLLSDRFSAERPKGSFSTLEIQRTEQGDSAMYLCASSLGAGKGYTFGSGTRLTVV.

The V and J genes are TRBV11-2 and TRBJ1-1, with unresolved D. The CDR3 covers 15 residues. The V gene lost 7 bases and the J gene lost 8 bases, with 23 bases spanning the gap. CDR1 and CDR2 (germline): SGHAT, FQNNGV. Here the CDR3 reads CASTLFTQLSAEAFF. The DNA for the CDR3 is TGTGCCAGCACCCTGTTTACCCAGCTATCGGCGGAAGCTTTCTTT. The whole variable domain, remainder taken from reference TRBV11-2 and TRBJ1-1, is EAGVAQSPRYKIIEKRQSVAFWCNPISGHATLYWYQQILGQGPKLLIQFQNNGVVDDSQLPKDRFSAERLKGVDSTLKIQPAKLEDSAVYLCASTLFTQLSAEAFFGQGTRLTVV.

The chain employs TRBV7-9 and TRBJ1-1; D is possibly TRBD1 (5 bases). CDR1 and CDR2 (germline): SEHNR, FQNEAQ (reference sequence). Trimming took 3 bases from V and 6 from J, leaving 11 bases between them. The CDR3 is made up of 13 amino acids. The CDR3 DNA is TGTGCCAGCAGCTTGCGAGGGGTGTCTGAAGCTTTCTTT. The encoded protein is CASSLRGVSEAFF.

The rearrangement joins TRBV28 to TRBJ1-6; tentative D call: TRBD1 (6 bases). This CDR3 spans 16 amino acids. Between the trimmed V and J ends, which lost 4 bases and 5 bases, there was a span of 15 bases. Germline V gives CDR1 MDHEN, CDR2 SYDVKM. This CDR3 is CASSWARGQNNSPLHF. The CDR3 nucleotides read TGTGCCAGCAGTTGGGCTCGGGGGCAGAATAATTCACCCCTCCACTTT.

The rearrangement joins TRBV24-1 to TRBJ2-2; no firm D call. Germline-derived CDR1 and CDR2 are KGHDR and SFDVKD. Trimming removed 10 bases from V and 0 bases from J, with 11 bases in between. The CDR3 covers 14 residues. CDR3 in amino acids: CATSRSANTGELFF. CDR3 coding DNA: TGTGCCACAAGTAGATCCGCGAACACCGGGGAGCTGTTTTTT.

The J gene is TRBJ2-1, the V gene TRBV6-2 or TRBV6-3, with 8 bases aligning to TRBD2. Losses at the gene ends were 5 bases for V and 9 bases for J; bases not matched to a gene: 3. The CDR3 is 12 amino acids. CDR1 is MNHEY, CDR2 SVGEGT, per germline. The CDR3 bases are TGTGCCAGCAGTACGGGGGGGGTTGAGCAGTTCTTC. The encoded protein is CASSTGGVEQFF.

The chain couples TRBV6-1 to TRBJ1-2, with D uncertain. Germline V gene data show CDR1 as MNHNS and CDR2 as SASEGT. V dropped 2 bases and J dropped 7 bases, with 14 bases sitting between them. The CDR3 runs 14 residues. CDR3 region: CASSESRWRAGYTF. Written as DNA, the CDR3 is TGTGCCAGCAGTGAATCTCGGTGGAGAGCTGGCTACACCTTC.

This clone has just a few counts. The rearrangement uses TRBV29-1 and TRBJ2-1; 8 bases fit TRBD1. The CDR3 totals 12 residues. Germline V gene data show CDR1 as SQVTM and CDR2 as ANQGSEA. V lost 7 bases to trimming and J lost 5 bases; unmatched junction nucleotides: 4. The CDR3 bases are TGCAGCGGGGGGACAGGCAACAATGAGCAGTTCTTC. Protein sequence: CSGGTGNNEQFF.

This clone was recorded once. The rearrangement joins TRBV19 to TRBJ1-4, with no clear D. Trimming took off 5 bases at V and 8 bases at J, with 15 bases between the two ends. The germline CDR1 and CDR2 sequences are LNHDA and SQIVND (reference sequence). This CDR3 region has 14 residues. In nucleotides, the CDR3 is TGTGCCAGTAGTCCATACCTAGCCGTGGAAAAACTGTTTTTT. This sequence encodes CASSPYLAVEKLFF.

The chain uses TRBV19 and TRBJ1-6, with a possible D match to TRBD1 (5 bases). V lost 4 bases, J lost 7 bases, and 11 bases lay in between. The CDR3 totals 14 residues. Germline V lookup: CDR1 LNHDA, CDR2 SQIVND (reference sequence). CDR3 in amino acids: CASSTGPWNSPLHF. CDR3 coding DNA: TGTGCCAGTAGTACGGGACCGTGGAATTCACCCCTCCACTTT.

This chain connects TRBV28 to TRBJ2-7, with D perhaps TRBD1 (6 bases). This CDR3 comprises 15 residues. Looked up from germline, CDR1 is MDHEN and CDR2 is SYDVKM. Deletions cut 2 bases from V and 6 bases from J, with 17 bases between. The CDR3 coding sequence is TGTGCCAGCAGTTTACCCACAGGGTTCTTCGGCGAGCAGTACTTC. Translation: CASSLPTGFFGEQYF.

V usage is TRBV4-1 and J usage is TRBJ2-7; no firm D call. Germline V CDR1 and CDR2: MGHRA, YSYEKL. Between the trimmed V and J ends, which lost 1 base and 4 bases, there was a span of 14 bases. The CDR3 runs to 15 residues. Here the CDR3 DNA reads TGCGCCAGCAGCCAAGTTCGGAGTGAGATATACGAGCAGTACTTC. Protein sequence: CASSQVRSEIYEQYF.